This TCR beta chain was sequenced in a study of response to subunit inactivated influenza vaccine. Findings of the study overall: The authors put forward the suggestion that each seasonal influenza vaccination may bring in only a limited number of new T cells.

TCRdb reprocessed the RT-PCR reads with MiXCR, giving one entry per CDR3 protein. This sample has approximately 530,000 distinct CDR3 sequences; over 10% occur once, and the top ten carry over 10%. The CDR3 length is 16 residues. CDR1 SGDLS and CDR2 YYNGEE come from the germline V gene. The V segment lost 3 bases and the J segment 2 bases; nucleotides outside the gene matches: 7. Note on this clonotype: Its antigen is undetermined.

This chain links TRBV9 with TRBJ2-1; 8 bases are a match to TRBD2. Here the sequenced sample was PBMCs from blood, taken 45 days after vaccination. This clonotype was obtained from a man in his fifties or sixties who received an inactivated influenza vaccine. The CDR3 DNA reads TGTGCCAGCAGCGGGGGACTTAGCGGGACCTACAATGAGCAGTTCTTC. This translates into CASSGGLSGTYNEQFF.